What follows are 26 T cell receptor beta chains derived from one specimen sequenced in a study of T cells after posttransplantation cyclophosphamide. TCRdb's table, derived via immunoSEQ multiplex PCR, lists solely in-frame clones and lacks some. The repertoire holds roughly 70,000 clones, just over 90% seen once, with roughly 2.9% in the top ten. Sequencing was performed on PBMCs. These receptors were collected from a woman in her twenties or thirties in good health and a related stem cell transplant donor.

This rearrangement joins TRBV15 to TRBJ1-1; D may be TRBD1 (5 bases). CDR1 LNHNV and CDR2 YYDKDF come from the germline V gene (reference sequence). This CDR3 is 14 amino acids long. Trimming shortened V by 3 bases and J by 3 bases, and 11 bases separated the two germline ends. As DNA, the CDR3 is TGTGCCACCAGCAGGTCCGGGGCGCACACTGAAGCTTTCTTT. Protein product: CATSRSGAHTEAFF.

J is TRBJ2-5 and V is TRBV11-2; D is uncertain. V was shortened by 4 bases and J by 0 bases, with 6 bases between the two germline ends. There are 13 residues in the CDR3. Germline V gene lookup returns CDR1 SGHAT and CDR2 FQNNGV. For the CDR3, the DNA is TGTGCCAGCAGCTGGTCAGACCAAGAGACCCAGTACTTC. This codes for CASSWSDQETQYF.

The J gene is TRBJ1-5, the V gene TRBV2, with 8 bases identical to TRBD1. The length of the CDR3 is 14 residues. Germline loops: CDR1 SNHLY, CDR2 FYNNEI. The J segment lost 4 bases and the V segment lost 4 bases, leaving 3 bases of the junction unmatched. CDR3 sequence reads: CASSGTGRNQPQHF. The CDR3 DNA is TGTGCCAGCAGTGGGACAGGGAGGAATCAGCCCCAGCATTTT.

The chain recombines TRBV11-2 with TRBJ1-1; D may be TRBD1 (5 bases). Trimming stripped 3 bases from V and 1 base from J, with 15 bases between. The CDR3 is 16 amino acids. Germline V CDR1 and CDR2: SGHAT, FQNNGV. In nucleotides, the CDR3 is TGTGCCAGCAGCTTCCGGGGGGGTCGAGAGAACACTGAAGCTTTCTTT. It encodes CASSFRGGRENTEAFF.

This clone showed up just a few times. V gene TRBV19 combines with J gene TRBJ2-3; 11 nucleotides align to TRBD2. Germline V gives CDR1 LNHDA, CDR2 SQIVND (reference sequence). The junction had 7 bases not matched to a gene; V was cut back by 5 bases and J by 0 bases. This CDR3 spans 17 amino acids. The CDR3 protein is CASSGSSGGPSTDTQYF. The CDR3, as DNA: TGTGCCAGTAGTGGGTCTAGCGGGGGGCCGAGCACAGATACGCAGTATTTT.

In its sample, this clone was seen once. The chain carries TRBV28 and TRBJ1-2; TRBD1 aligns across 7 bases. The CDR3 consists of 14 residues. Germline CDR1 reads MDHEN; CDR2 reads SYDVKM. Trimming took 3 bases from V and 7 from J; bases not matched to a gene: 8. CDR3: CASSLGRGPLGYTF. The CDR3 bases are TGTGCCAGCAGTTTGGGTAGGGGGCCTCTTGGCTACACCTTC.

The chain employs TRBV4-2 and TRBJ2-1; TRBD2 agrees at 9 bases. Trimming removed 1 base from V and 6 bases from J; junction bases left unmatched: 13. Germline V gene lookup returns CDR1 LGHNA and CDR2 YNFKEQ. This CDR3 comprises 18 residues. DNA for the CDR3: TGTGCCAGCAGCCAAGTGTTTGCGGGGGGGCCCGCAGTCAATGAGCAGTTCTTC. Encoded protein: CASSQVFAGGPAVNEQFF.

The V gene is TRBV4-1, the J gene TRBJ2-3; 7 nucleotides agree with TRBD2. Looked up from germline, CDR1 is MGHRA and CDR2 is YSYEKL. CDR3 length: 16 residues. With 4 bases clipped from V and 2 bases from J, the junction kept 9 bases outside the gene matches. CDR3 coding DNA: TGCGCCAGCAGCCGTCTCGGAGCGGGGTACACAGATACGCAGTATTTT. It yields the protein CASSRLGAGYTDTQYF.

The chain combines TRBV4-3 with TRBJ1-2; D uncertain. This CDR3 is 15 amino acids long. Germline-derived CDR1 and CDR2 are LGHNA and YSLEER. Trimming removed 0 bases from V and 0 bases from J, with 8 bases in between. The CDR3 DNA reads as TGCGCCAGCAGCCAAGAAGCCAGAGCTAACTATGGCTACACCTTC. Its protein product is CASSQEARANYGYTF.

This sequence joins TRBV14 and TRBJ2-1, with 7 bases identical to TRBD1. With V trimmed by 2 bases and J by 8 bases, 9 bases remained unmatched. Germline CDR1 SGHDN, CDR2 FVKESK. The CDR3 is 15 amino acids. CDR3 in amino acids: CASSQRQGVFDEQFF. For the CDR3, the DNA is TGTGCCAGCAGCCAACGACAGGGTGTCTTCGATGAGCAGTTCTTC.

This clone is labeled medium-sized. The chain has TRBV7-9 and TRBJ1-2; 12 bases match TRBD1. Germline V lookup: CDR1 SEHNR, CDR2 FQNEAQ (reference sequence). The trim removed 4 bases at V and 4 bases at J, leaving 7 bases unmatched. The length of the CDR3 is 16 residues. The CDR3 loop reads CASSSGTGGFSYGYTF. The DNA for the CDR3 is TGTGCCAGCAGCTCCGGGACAGGGGGCTTTAGCTATGGCTACACCTTC.

This clone is a singleton in its sample. The chain employs TRBV19 and TRBJ1-5; D may be TRBD1 (6 bases). V was clipped by 4 bases and J by 6 bases, with 22 bases between them. Germline CDR1 LNHDA, CDR2 SQIVND (reference sequence). The CDR3 runs 17 residues. The CDR3: CASSTAIGGPWAQPQHF. As DNA, the CDR3 is TGTGCCAGTAGTACAGCTATTGGGGGCCCCTGGGCTCAGCCCCAGCATTTT.

This clone showed up just once. The chain couples TRBV11-2 to TRBJ1-1; D call uncertain. Germline V gene sequence: CDR1 SGHAT, CDR2 FQNNGV. The CDR3 is 14 residues long. Trimming took off 0 bases at V and 7 bases at J, with 12 bases between the two ends. This chain's CDR3 is CASSLDWTASEAFF. CDR3 nucleotides: TGTGCCAGCAGCTTAGATTGGACCGCCAGTGAAGCTTTCTTT.

The V and J genes are TRBV7-2 and TRBJ1-1; D may be TRBD1 (6 bases). Trimming stripped 0 bases from V and 11 bases from J, with 13 bases between. Germline values: CDR1 SGHTA, CDR2 FQGNSA. The length of the CDR3 is 13 residues. CDR3 sequence reads: CASSLAPGGEAFF. CDR3 bases: TGTGCCAGCAGCTTAGCGCCTGGGGGCGAGGCTTTCTTT.

This chain links TRBV5-1 with TRBJ1-4, with no clear D. CDR3 length: 12 residues. Per the germline V gene, CDR1 is SGHRS and CDR2 is YFSETQ. V was shortened by 7 bases and J by 4 bases, with 8 bases between the two germline ends. The CDR3: CASGRDNEKLFF. The CDR3 region has the DNA TGCGCCAGCGGACGGGATAATGAAAAACTGTTTTTT.

This chain links TRBV5-1 with TRBJ1-1; D is unclear. Germline CDR1 reads SGHRS; CDR2 reads YFSETQ. Deletions cut 0 bases from V and 0 bases from J, with 9 bases between. The CDR3 totals 15 residues. The CDR3 sequence: CASSLGNTVNTEAFF. The CDR3 DNA follows: TGCGCCAGCAGCTTGGGGAATACAGTGAACACTGAAGCTTTCTTT.

The chain employs TRBV18 and TRBJ1-1; D call uncertain. Germline values: CDR1 KGHSH, CDR2 LQKENI. CDR3 size: 14 residues. V lost 0 bases and J lost 6, with 11 bases in between. CDR3 in DNA: TGTGCCAGCTCACCACCGATCGGGAGGGCTGAAGCTTTCTTT. It specifies CASSPPIGRAEAFF.

This clone was recorded once. Here the CDR3 reads CASSLPREPDANTGELFF. The CDR3 DNA reads TGTGCCAGCAGCCTGCCCCGGGAACCGGACGCGAACACCGGGGAGCTGTTTTTT. The V call is TRBV9, the J call TRBJ2-2; D is perhaps TRBD2 (5 bases). Trimming shortened V by 4 bases and J by 0 bases, and 19 bases separated the two germline ends. This CDR3 comprises 18 residues. The germline gives CDR1 SGDLS, CDR2 YYNGEE. Full variable domain (missing parts from reference TRBV9 and TRBJ2-2): DSGVTQTPKHLITATGQRVTLRCSPRSGDLSVYWYQQSLDQGLQFLIQYYNGEERAKGNILERFSAQQFPDLHSELNLSSLELGDSALYFCASSLPREPDANTGELFFGEGSRLTVL.

The chain has TRBV28 and TRBJ1-2; possibly TRBD1 for D (5 bases). Germline values: CDR1 MDHEN, CDR2 SYDVKM. V was cut by 5 bases and J by 7 bases, with 8 bases left in between. There are 11 residues in the CDR3. Here the CDR3 DNA reads TGTGCCAGCAGTGACAGTCGTGGCTACACCTTC. This codes for CASSDSRGYTF.

The chain couples TRBV18 to TRBJ1-1; D is perhaps TRBD1 (6 bases). Germline lookup yields CDR1 KGHSH and CDR2 LQKENI. V lost 0 bases and J lost 11, with 13 bases in between. This CDR3 comprises 13 residues. The CDR3 is CASSPPQGNTAFF. The CDR3 DNA is TGTGCCAGCTCACCACCGCAGGGGAATACGGCTTTCTTT.

V usage is TRBV19 and J usage is TRBJ1-1; possible D gene TRBD1, 6 bases. CDR3 length: 16 residues. Germline V gene sequence: CDR1 LNHDA, CDR2 SQIVND (reference sequence). V lost 5 bases to trimming and J lost 3 bases, with 19 bases between them. In nucleotides, the CDR3 is TGTGCCAGTAGTCAATCACTCAGGGGAGGCTACACTGAAGCTTTCTTT. Its translation is CASSQSLRGGYTEAFF.

This chain joins TRBV6-5 and TRBJ2-7; TRBD1 matches at 9 bases. Per germline, CDR1 MNHEY and CDR2 SVGAGI. The CDR3 has 13 amino acids. After removal of 5 bases from V and 6 bases from J, the junction contained 5 bases not matched to a gene. Here the CDR3 reads CASSQGDRAEQYF. The CDR3, as DNA: TGTGCCAGCAGTCAAGGGGACAGGGCCGAGCAGTACTTC.

The chain joins TRBV5-5 to TRBJ1-1; D ambiguous. The CDR3 runs 12 residues. Trimming pared 4 bases from V and 3 bases from J, leaving 7 bases between. Per the germline V gene, CDR1 is SGHKS and CDR2 is YYEKEE (reference sequence). The CDR3 DNA reads as TGTGCCAGCAGCCCCCGGGACACTGAAGCTTTCTTT. Its translation is CASSPRDTEAFF.

V and J are TRBV5-6 and TRBJ1-4; D not certain. Trimming shortened V by 1 base and J by 2 bases, and 3 bases separated the two germline ends. Germline loops: CDR1 SGHDT, CDR2 YYEEEE. The CDR3 is 13 residues long. The DNA for the CDR3 is TGTGCCAGCAGCTTGTTTACTAATGAAAAACTGTTTTTT. This gives the protein CASSLFTNEKLFF.

This clone was counted a single time. The same CDR3 also results from other DNA sequences found in this sample. The J gene is TRBJ1-1, the V gene TRBV5-8, with a possible D match to TRBD1 (5 bases). The V end lost 2 bases, the J end lost 1 base, and 15 bases lay between the germline ends. This CDR3 has 16 amino acids. Germline V gene sequence: CDR1 SGHTS, CDR2 YDEGEE. The CDR3 spells CASSFSRGNRNTEAFF. The CDR3 nucleotides are TGTGCCAGCAGCTTCTCACGGGGGAATCGGAACACTGAAGCTTTCTTT.

This sequence joins TRBV7-2 and TRBJ2-7; 8 positions agree with TRBD1. J lost 3 bases, V lost 6 bases, and 7 bases had no gene match. Per germline, CDR1 SGHTA and CDR2 FQGNSA. This CDR3 has 14 amino acids. The CDR3 region is CASSSGTGYYEQYF. CDR3 nucleotides: TGTGCCAGCAGTTCCGGGACAGGATACTACGAGCAGTACTTC.